Presented here are 9 T cell receptor beta chains from one specimen sequenced in a study of shared clonotypes between healthy human individuals. Libraries were prepared by immunoSEQ multiplex PCR; TCRdb keeps only in-frame clonotypes and omits some of them. The top ten hold about 13% of the sample, which has more than 400,000 clones, over 70% seen once. The sample consisted of PBMCs. The receptors shown here come from a woman between 40 and 50 years old in good health. Some clones in this sample may be carry-over from other donors' samples.

This clone showed up many times. Other DNA sequences from this sample encode an identical CDR3 as well. Written as DNA, the CDR3 is TGCGCCAGCAGCTTGGACAGGAGCTATAATTCACCCCTCCACTTT. Its translation: CASSLDRSYNSPLHF. This sequence joins TRBV5-1 and TRBJ1-6, with D perhaps TRBD1 (5 bases). The V end lost 0 bases, the J end lost 3 bases, and 7 bases lay between the germline ends. Germline CDR1 SGHRS, CDR2 YFSETQ. The CDR3 extends over 15 amino acids.

V and J are TRBV6-5 and TRBJ2-1, with TRBD1 identical over 7 bases. Germline V CDR1 and CDR2: MNHEY, SVGAGI. Unmatched junction bases numbered 3, after V lost 2 bases and J lost 5 bases. The CDR3 consists of 14 residues. The CDR3 DNA follows: TGTGCCAGCAGTTACGCCGGGACAGACAATGAGCAGTTCTTC. Translating it yields CASSYAGTDNEQFF.

Details on this clone: With only one base between it and a far larger clone, this is likely a read error. The sample contains more than one DNA sequence encoding this CDR3. The rearrangement joins TRBV7-9 to TRBJ1-2; the match to TRBD1 covers 10 bases. The ends lost 6 bases at V and 4 bases at J; junction bases unmatched: 8. Looked up from germline, CDR1 is SEHNR and CDR2 is FQNEAQ (reference sequence). The CDR3 has 15 amino acids. DNA of the CDR3: TGTGCCAGCAGTGTACGTGGGACAGGGGTCTATGGCTACACCTTC. Its protein product is CASSVRGTGVYGYTF.

Of note for this clone: This sequence is one base from a far larger clone and is likely a read error. The identical CDR3 is also encoded by other nucleotide sequences in the sample. The V gene is TRBV30, the J gene TRBJ2-5, with unresolved D. Matching the DNA end better, TRBJ2-7 makes the J call doubtful. Per the germline V gene, CDR1 is GTSNPN and CDR2 is SVGIG (reference sequence). The CDR3 loop spans 15 amino acids. DNA for the CDR3: TGTGCCTGGAGTCCTACCACACCTGTGGGGAACGAGCAGTACTTC. Translated, it gives CAWSPTTPVGNEQYF.

The chain uses TRBV14 and TRBJ2-1, with a tentative D call TRBD1 (6 bases). The CDR3 has 18 residues. Germline-derived CDR1 and CDR2 are SGHDN and FVKESK. Deletions cut 0 bases from V and 4 bases from J, with 19 bases between. The CDR3 DNA follows: TGTGCCAGCAGCCAAGAAGCAGGTCAGGGGATGAGGTACAATGAGCAGTTCTTC. It specifies CASSQEAGQGMRYNEQFF.

This clone was counted a few times. One base away lies a much larger clone, so this may be a sequencing read error. Because it lacks the conserved phenylalanine or tryptophan at the end, this CDR3 is likely a read error. The chain couples TRBV28 to TRBJ1-2, with D possibly being TRBD1 (5 bases). Between the trimmed V and J ends, which lost 2 bases and 7 bases, there was a span of 8 bases. The CDR3 loop spans 12 amino acids. From germline, CDR1 is MDHEN and CDR2 SYDVKM. The CDR3 here is CASSLLGVGYTL. The CDR3 region has the DNA TGTGCCAGCAGTTTACTAGGGGTTGGCTACACCCTC.

This chain uses TRBV30 with TRBJ1-2; unclear D gene. Germline V gives CDR1 GTSNPN, CDR2 SVGIG (reference sequence). The ends were cut back, 4 bases at V and 8 bases at J, with 14 bases in the middle. CDR3 length: 12 amino acids. The DNA for the CDR3 is TGTGCCTGGACCCCTGGAGCTGAGGGCTACACCTTC. Translation: CAWTPGAEGYTF.

This clone was counted once. The chain has TRBV5-1 and TRBJ2-1, with 11 bases lining up with TRBD2. This CDR3 has 16 residues. CDR1 is SGHRS, CDR2 YFSETQ, per germline. Trimming took 4 bases from V and 7 from J; bases not matched to a gene: 10. The CDR3 DNA is TGCGCCAGCAGCCCCTTAGCGGGAGGGCTAGAGAATGAGCAGTTCTTC. It encodes CASSPLAGGLENEQFF.

By its share, this clone is medium-sized. The identical CDR3 is also encoded by other nucleotide sequences in the sample. This rearrangement joins TRBV11-2 to TRBJ1-5; maybe TRBD1 (5 bases). V gave up 1 base and J gave up 3 bases, with 10 bases separating them. Germline V gene sequence: CDR1 SGHAT, CDR2 FQNNGV. The CDR3 is made up of 15 amino acids. The CDR3: CASSLGGGANQPQHF. The CDR3 DNA reads TGTGCCAGCAGCTTAGGCGGCGGGGCCAATCAGCCCCAGCATTTT.